This T cell receptor beta chain appears in the sequencing data of a study of technical replicates of blood from several donors. Clones were sequenced by immunoSEQ multiplex PCR, and TCRdb holds only the in-frame ones, with some missing. This sample has 95,000 to 100,000 clones; more than 90% occur once, and the top ten carry less than 0.25%. The CDR3 spans 13 residues. V lost 5 bases and J 4 bases, leaving 9 bases between the germline ends. Per germline, CDR1 SGHRS and CDR2 YFSETQ. The sequenced material came from T cells isolated from PBMCs. This receptor was identified in a human donor in good health. V gene TRBV5-1 combines with J gene TRBJ2-2; perhaps TRBD1 as D (5 bases). The CDR3 reads CASRTATTGELFF. CDR3 in DNA: TGCGCCAGCAGGACAGCCACCACCGGGGAGCTGTTTTTT. Based on the CDR3 plus reference TRBV5-1 and TRBJ2-2, the full variable domain is KAGVTQTPRYLIKTRGQQVTLSCSPISGHRSVSWYQQTPGQGLQFLFEYFSETQRNKGNFPGRFSGRQFSNSRSEMNVSTLELGDSALYLCASRTATTGELFFGEGSRLTVL.